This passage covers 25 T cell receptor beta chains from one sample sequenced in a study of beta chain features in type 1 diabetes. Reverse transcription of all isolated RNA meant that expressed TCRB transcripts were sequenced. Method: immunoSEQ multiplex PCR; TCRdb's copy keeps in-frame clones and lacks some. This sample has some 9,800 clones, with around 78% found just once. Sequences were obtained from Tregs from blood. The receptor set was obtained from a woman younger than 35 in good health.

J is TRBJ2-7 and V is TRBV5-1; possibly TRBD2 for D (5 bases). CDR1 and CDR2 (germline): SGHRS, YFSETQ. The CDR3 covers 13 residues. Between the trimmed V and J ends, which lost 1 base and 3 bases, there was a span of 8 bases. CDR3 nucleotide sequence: TGCGCCAGCAGCTTGTTAGGGAGCTACGAGCAGTACTTC. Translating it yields CASSLLGSYEQYF. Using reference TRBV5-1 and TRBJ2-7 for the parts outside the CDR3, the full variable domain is KAGVTQTPRYLIKTRGQQVTLSCSPISGHRSVSWYQQTPGQGLQFLFEYFSETQRNKGNFPGRFSGRQFSNSRSEMNVSTLELGDSALYLCASSLLGSYEQYFGPGTRLTVT.

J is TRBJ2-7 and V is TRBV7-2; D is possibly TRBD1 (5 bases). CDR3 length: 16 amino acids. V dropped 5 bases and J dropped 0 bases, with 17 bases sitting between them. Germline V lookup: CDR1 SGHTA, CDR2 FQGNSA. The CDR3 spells CASSQLGQLSSYEQYF. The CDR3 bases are TGTGCCAGCAGCCAATTGGGGCAGCTGAGCTCCTACGAGCAGTACTTC.

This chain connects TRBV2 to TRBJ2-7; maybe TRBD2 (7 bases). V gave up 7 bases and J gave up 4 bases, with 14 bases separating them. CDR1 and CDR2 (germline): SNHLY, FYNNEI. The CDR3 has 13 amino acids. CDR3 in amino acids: CASTGGGGYEQYF. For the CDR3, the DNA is TGTGCCAGCACTGGAGGGGGGGGGTACGAGCAGTACTTC.

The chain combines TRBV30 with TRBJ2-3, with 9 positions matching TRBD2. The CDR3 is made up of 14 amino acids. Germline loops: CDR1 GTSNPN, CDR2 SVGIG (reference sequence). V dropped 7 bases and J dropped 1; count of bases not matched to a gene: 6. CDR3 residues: CAFRVAGGTDTQYF. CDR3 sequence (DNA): TGTGCCTTCCGGGTAGCGGGGGGCACAGATACGCAGTATTTT.

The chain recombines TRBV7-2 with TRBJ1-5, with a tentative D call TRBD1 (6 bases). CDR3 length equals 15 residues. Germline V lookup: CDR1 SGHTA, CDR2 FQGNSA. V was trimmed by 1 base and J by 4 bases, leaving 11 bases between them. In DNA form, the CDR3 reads TGTGCCAGCAGCTTAGGAGGGGGAGGGAATCAGCCCCAGCATTTT. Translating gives CASSLGGGGNQPQHF.

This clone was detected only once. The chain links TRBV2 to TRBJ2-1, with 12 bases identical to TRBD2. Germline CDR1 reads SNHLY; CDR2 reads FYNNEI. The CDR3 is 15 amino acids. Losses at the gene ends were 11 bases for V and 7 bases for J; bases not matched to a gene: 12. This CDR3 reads CAGTLAGGGGNEQFF. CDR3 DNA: TGTGCCGGCACACTAGCGGGAGGTGGAGGTAATGAGCAGTTCTTC.

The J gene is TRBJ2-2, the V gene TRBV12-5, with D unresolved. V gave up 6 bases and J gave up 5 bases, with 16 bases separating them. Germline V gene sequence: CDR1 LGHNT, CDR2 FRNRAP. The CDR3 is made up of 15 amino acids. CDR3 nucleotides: TGTGCTAGTGGGGGCAACATGGATCTTACCGGGGAGCTGTTTTTT. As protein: CASGGNMDLTGELFF.

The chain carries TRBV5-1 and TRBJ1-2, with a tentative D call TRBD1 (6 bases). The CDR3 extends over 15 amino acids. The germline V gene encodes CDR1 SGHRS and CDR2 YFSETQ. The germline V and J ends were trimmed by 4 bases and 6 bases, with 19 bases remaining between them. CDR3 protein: CASSPGRGNFHGYTF. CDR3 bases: TGCGCCAGCAGCCCCGGCAGGGGTAACTTCCATGGCTACACCTTC.

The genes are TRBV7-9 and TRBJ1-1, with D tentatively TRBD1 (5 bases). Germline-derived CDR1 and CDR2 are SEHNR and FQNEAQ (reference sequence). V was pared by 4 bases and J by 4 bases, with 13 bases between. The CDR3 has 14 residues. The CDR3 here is CASSSAGATTEAFF. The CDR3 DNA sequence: TGTGCCAGCAGCTCTGCTGGGGCGACCACTGAAGCTTTCTTT.

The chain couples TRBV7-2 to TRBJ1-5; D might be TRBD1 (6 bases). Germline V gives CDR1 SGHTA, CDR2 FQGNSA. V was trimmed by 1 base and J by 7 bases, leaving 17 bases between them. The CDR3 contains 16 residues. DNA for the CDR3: TGTGCCAGCAGCTTAGGGGACACGGGCTGGGGGCAGCCCCAGCATTTT. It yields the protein CASSLGDTGWGQPQHF.

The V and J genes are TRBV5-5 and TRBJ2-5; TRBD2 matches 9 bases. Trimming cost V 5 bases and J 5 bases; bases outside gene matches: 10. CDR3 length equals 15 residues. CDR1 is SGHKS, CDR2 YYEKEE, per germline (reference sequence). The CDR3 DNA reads TGTGCCAGCAGTCGGAGCGGGAGGAGTCGCGAGACCCAGTACTTC. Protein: CASSRSGRSRETQYF. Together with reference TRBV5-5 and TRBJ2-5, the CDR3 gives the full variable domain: DAGVTQSPTHLIKTRGQQVTLRCSPISGHKSVSWYQQVLGQGPQFIFQYYEKEERGRGNFPDRFSARQFPNYSSELNVNALLLGDSALYLCASSRSGRSRETQYFGPGTRLLVL.

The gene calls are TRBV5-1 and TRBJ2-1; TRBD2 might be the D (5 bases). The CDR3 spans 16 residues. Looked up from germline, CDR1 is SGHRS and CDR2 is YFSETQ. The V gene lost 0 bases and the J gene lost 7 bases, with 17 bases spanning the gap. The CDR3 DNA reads TGCGCCAGCAGCTTGGCCGCGGGTCATTCGGGGAATGAGCAGTTCTTC. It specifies CASSLAAGHSGNEQFF.

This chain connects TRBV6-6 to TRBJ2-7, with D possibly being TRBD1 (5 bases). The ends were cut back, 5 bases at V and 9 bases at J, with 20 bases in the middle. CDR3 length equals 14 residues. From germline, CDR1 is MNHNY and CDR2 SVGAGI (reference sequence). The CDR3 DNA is TGTGCCAGCAGTATTGGTATTGGGGCTGTCGGGCAGTACTTC. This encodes CASSIGIGAVGQYF.

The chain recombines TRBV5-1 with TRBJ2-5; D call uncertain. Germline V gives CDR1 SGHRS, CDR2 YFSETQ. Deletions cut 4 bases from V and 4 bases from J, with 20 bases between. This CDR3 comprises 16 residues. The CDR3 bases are TGCGCCAGCAGCCCCCCGGGTCTGAGTATCGGAGAGACCCAGTACTTC. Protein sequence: CASSPPGLSIGETQYF.

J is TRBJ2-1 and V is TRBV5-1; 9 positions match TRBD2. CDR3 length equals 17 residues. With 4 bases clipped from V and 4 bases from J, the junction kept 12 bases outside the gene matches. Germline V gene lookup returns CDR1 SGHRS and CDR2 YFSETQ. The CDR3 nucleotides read TGCGCCAGCAGCACGTCTCCGGGACTAGCCGCGTACAATGAGCAGTTCTTC. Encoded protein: CASSTSPGLAAYNEQFF.

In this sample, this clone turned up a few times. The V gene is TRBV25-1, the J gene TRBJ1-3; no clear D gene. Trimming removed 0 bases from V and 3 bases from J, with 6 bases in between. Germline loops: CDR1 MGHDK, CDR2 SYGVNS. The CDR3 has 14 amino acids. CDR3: CASSEYLFGNTIYF. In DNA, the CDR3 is TGTGCCAGCAGTGAATACCTATTTGGAAACACCATATATTTT. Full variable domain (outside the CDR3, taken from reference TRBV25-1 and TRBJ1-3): EADIYQTPRYLVIGTGKKITLECSQTMGHDKMYWYQQDPGMELHLIHYSYGVNSTEKGDLSSESTVSRIRTEHFPLTLESARPSHTSQYLCASSEYLFGNTIYFGEGSWLTVV.

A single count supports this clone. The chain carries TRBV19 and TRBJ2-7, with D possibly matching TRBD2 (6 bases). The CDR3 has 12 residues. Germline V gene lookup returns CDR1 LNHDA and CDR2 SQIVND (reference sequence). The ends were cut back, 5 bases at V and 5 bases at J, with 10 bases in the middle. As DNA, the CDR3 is TGTGCCAGTAGTTCTGCGGGGCACGAGCAGTACTTC. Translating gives CASSSAGHEQYF.

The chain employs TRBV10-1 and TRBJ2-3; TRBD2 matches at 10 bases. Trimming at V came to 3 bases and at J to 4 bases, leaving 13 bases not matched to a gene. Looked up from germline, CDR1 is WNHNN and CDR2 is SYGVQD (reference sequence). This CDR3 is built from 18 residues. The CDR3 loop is CASSDPYPLAGEADTQYF. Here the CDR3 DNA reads TGCGCCAGCAGTGACCCTTATCCCCTAGCGGGAGAAGCAGATACGCAGTATTTT.

CDR3 amino acids: CASQGGYSNQPQHF. The DNA of the CDR3 is TGTGCCAGCCAAGGAGGGTATAGCAATCAGCCCCAGCATTTT. The chain uses TRBV2 and TRBJ1-5; no firm D call. This CDR3 region has 14 residues. The V end lost 8 bases, the J end lost 0 bases, and 11 bases lay between the germline ends. Germline V gene lookup returns CDR1 SNHLY and CDR2 FYNNEI.

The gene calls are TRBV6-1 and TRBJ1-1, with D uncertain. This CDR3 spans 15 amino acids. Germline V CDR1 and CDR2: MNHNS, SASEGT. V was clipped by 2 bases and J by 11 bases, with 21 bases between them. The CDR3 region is CASSETAFFMNEAFF. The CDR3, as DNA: TGTGCCAGCAGTGAAACAGCTTTCTTTATGAACGAGGCTTTCTTT.

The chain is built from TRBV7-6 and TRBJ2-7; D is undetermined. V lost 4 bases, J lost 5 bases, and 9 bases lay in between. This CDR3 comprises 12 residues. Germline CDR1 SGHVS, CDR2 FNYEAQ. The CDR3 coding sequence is TGTGCCAGCAGCTCAACACAGAACGAGCAGTACTTC. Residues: CASSSTQNEQYF.

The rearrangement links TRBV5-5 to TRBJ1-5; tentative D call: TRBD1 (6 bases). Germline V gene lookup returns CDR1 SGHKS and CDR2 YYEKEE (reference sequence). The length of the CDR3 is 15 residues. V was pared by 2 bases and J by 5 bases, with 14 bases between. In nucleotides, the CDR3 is TGTGCCAGCAGCTTCAGCGCAGGGGCCCATCAGCCCCAGCATTTT. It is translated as CASSFSAGAHQPQHF.

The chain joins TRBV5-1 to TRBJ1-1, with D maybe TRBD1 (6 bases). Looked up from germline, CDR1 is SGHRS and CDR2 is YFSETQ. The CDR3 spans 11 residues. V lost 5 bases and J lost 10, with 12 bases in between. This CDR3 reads CASRDGTRAFF. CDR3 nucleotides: TGCGCCAGCAGGGACGGGACAAGAGCTTTCTTT.

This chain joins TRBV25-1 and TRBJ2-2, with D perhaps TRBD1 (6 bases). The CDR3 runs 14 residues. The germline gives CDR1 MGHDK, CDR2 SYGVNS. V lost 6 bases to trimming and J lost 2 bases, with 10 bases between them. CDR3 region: CASSVQGNTGELFF. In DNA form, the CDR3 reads TGTGCCAGCAGCGTACAGGGAAACACCGGGGAGCTGTTTTTT.

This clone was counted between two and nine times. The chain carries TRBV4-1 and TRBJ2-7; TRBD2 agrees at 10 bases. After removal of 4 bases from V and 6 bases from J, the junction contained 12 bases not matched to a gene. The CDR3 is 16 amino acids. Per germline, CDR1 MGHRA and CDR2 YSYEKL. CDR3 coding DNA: TGCGCCAGCAGCCCCAGATCTAGCGGGAGTACCCGCGAGCAGTACTTC. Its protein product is CASSPRSSGSTREQYF.